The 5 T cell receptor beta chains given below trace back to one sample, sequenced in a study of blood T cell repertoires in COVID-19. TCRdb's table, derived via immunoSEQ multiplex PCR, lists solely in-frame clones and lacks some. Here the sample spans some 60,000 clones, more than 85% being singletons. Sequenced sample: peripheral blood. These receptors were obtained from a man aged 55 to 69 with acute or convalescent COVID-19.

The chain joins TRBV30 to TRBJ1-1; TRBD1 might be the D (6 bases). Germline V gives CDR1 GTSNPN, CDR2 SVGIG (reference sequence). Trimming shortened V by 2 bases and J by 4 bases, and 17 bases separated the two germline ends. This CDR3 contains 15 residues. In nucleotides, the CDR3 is TGTGCCTGGAGTCCCCCCAGGGGTGGGGGCACTGAAGCTTTCTTT. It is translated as CAWSPPRGGGTEAFF.

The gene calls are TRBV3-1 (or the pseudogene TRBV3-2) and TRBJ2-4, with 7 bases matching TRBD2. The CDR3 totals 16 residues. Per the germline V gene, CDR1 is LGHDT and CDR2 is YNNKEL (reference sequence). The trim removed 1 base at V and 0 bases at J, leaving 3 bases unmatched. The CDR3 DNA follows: TGTGCCAGCAGCCAAGGCAGCGGGGTAGCCAAAAACATTCAGTACTTC. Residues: CASSQGSGVAKNIQYF.

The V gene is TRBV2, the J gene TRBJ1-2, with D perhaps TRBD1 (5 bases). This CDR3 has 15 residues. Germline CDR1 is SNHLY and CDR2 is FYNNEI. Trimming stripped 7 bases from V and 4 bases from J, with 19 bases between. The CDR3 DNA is TGTGCCAGCACTGAGACGTCAGGGATTGGCTATGGCTACACCTTC. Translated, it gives CASTETSGIGYGYTF.

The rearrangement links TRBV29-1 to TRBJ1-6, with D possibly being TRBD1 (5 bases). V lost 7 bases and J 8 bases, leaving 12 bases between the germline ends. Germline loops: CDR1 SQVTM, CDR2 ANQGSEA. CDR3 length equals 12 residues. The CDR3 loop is CSDQGGDSPLHF. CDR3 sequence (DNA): TGCAGCGACCAGGGCGGCGATTCACCCCTCCACTTT.

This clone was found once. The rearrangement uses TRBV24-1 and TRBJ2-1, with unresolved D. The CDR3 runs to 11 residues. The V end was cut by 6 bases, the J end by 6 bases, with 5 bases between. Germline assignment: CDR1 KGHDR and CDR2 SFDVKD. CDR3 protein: CATSFSNEQFF. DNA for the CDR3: TGTGCCACCAGTTTCAGCAATGAGCAGTTCTTC.